Each of the 21 T cell receptor beta chains below was sequenced from the same sample in a study of cytomegalovirus exposure and HLA in healthy donors. The PCR used 60 Vbeta and 13 Jbeta primers. The assay was immunoSEQ multiplex PCR, and TCRdb's table has in-frame clones only and misses some. The data hold fewer than 200,000 clones, with over 75% observed a single time. The material sequenced was PBMCs. The receptors come from a girl under three years old in good health and CMV-seronegative.

This clone was picked up a small number of times. The V call is TRBV6-6, the J call TRBJ2-7; 10 bases align to TRBD2. V dropped 8 bases and J dropped 2; count of bases not matched to a gene: 6. The germline V gene encodes CDR1 MNHNY and CDR2 SVGAGI (reference sequence). CDR3 length: 14 amino acids. The CDR3 sequence is CASDESGGAYEQYF. CDR3 nucleotide sequence: TGTGCCAGCGATGAGAGCGGGGGGGCCTACGAGCAGTACTTC.

The chain is built from TRBV25-1 and TRBJ2-1; a weak D match, TRBD1 (6 bases). V was shortened by 6 bases and J by 0 bases, with 12 bases between the two germline ends. There are 15 residues in the CDR3. Germline assignment: CDR1 MGHDK and CDR2 SYGVNS. DNA of the CDR3: TGTGCCAGCAGAAAACAGGGACCCTCCTACAATGAGCAGTTCTTC. As protein: CASRKQGPSYNEQFF.

The CDR3 sequence is CASSPSLLVDSQETQYF. For the CDR3, the DNA is TGTGCCAGCAGCCCCTCCCTCCTCGTGGACAGTCAAGAGACCCAGTACTTC. The chain recombines TRBV9 with TRBJ2-5, with D tentatively TRBD1 (6 bases). With 4 bases removed from V and 2 bases from J, the gap between germline ends came to 21 bases. The CDR3 length is 17 residues. Germline CDR1 is SGDLS and CDR2 is YYNGEE.

The gene calls are TRBV4-2 and TRBJ2-3; possible D gene TRBD2, 7 bases. The ends were cut back, 1 base at V and 4 bases at J, with 9 bases in the middle. The CDR3 sequence is 14 residues long. Germline V gene lookup returns CDR1 LGHNA and CDR2 YNFKEQ. The CDR3 protein is CASSQGGGADTQYF. CDR3 nucleotides: TGTGCCAGCAGCCAAGGAGGGGGGGCAGATACGCAGTATTTT.

The chain combines TRBV2 with TRBJ2-4; 7 bases are shared with TRBD1. The CDR3 is 14 residues long. Losses at the gene ends were 6 bases for V and 9 bases for J; bases not matched to a gene: 11. Germline CDR1 and CDR2: SNHLY and FYNNEI. The DNA for the CDR3 is TGTGCCAGCAGCGAAAACAGGGGAATCGGCATTCAGTACTTC. Translating it yields CASSENRGIGIQYF.

The genes are TRBV5-1 and TRBJ2-5; a possible D gene is TRBD1 (6 bases). The CDR3 has 13 residues. V lost 4 bases and J lost 2, with 9 bases in between. The germline gives CDR1 SGHRS, CDR2 YFSETQ. CDR3 in amino acids: CASSIGQQETQYF. The CDR3 bases are TGCGCCAGCAGCATCGGACAGCAAGAGACCCAGTACTTC.

The chain recombines TRBV29-1 with TRBJ2-3; 8 bases are a match to TRBD2. This CDR3 is built from 17 residues. Germline V CDR1 and CDR2: SQVTM, ANQGSEA. The ends lost 3 bases at V and 2 bases at J; junction bases unmatched: 13. CDR3 protein: CSVEGARDSGDTDTQYF. The CDR3 DNA reads as TGCAGCGTTGAGGGGGCCAGGGATAGCGGGGACACAGATACGCAGTATTTT.

V gene TRBV5-1 combines with J gene TRBJ2-3, with D maybe TRBD2 (5 bases). Per germline, CDR1 SGHRS and CDR2 YFSETQ. The CDR3 runs 13 residues. V gave up 6 bases and J gave up 1 base, with 9 bases separating them. In DNA form, the CDR3 reads TGCGCCAGCACCGCCGGGGGCACAGATACGCAGTATTTT. It yields the protein CASTAGGTDTQYF.

For this clone: One end of the junction varies from germline; a read error may be responsible. Other nucleotide sequences in the sample specify the same CDR3. This chain links TRBV10-3 with TRBJ2-7, with 7 bases matching TRBD1. The length of the CDR3 is 15 residues. Germline CDR1 ENHRY, CDR2 SYGVKD. CDR3 bases: TGCGCCATCGCTCAGAAGGTAGGGGGCGGGTACGAGCAGTACTTC. It yields the protein CAIAQKVGGGYEQYF.

The chain combines TRBV4-3 with TRBJ1-2; 7 nucleotides match TRBD1. Germline CDR1 reads LGHNA; CDR2 reads YSLEER. The ends lost 3 bases at V and 1 base at J; junction bases unmatched: 8. CDR3 length: 16 residues. The CDR3 spells CASSHRTGAGNYGYTF. The CDR3 DNA sequence: TGCGCCAGCAGCCACCGGACAGGCGCGGGTAACTATGGCTACACCTTC.

The chain uses TRBV10-3 and TRBJ2-5, with TRBD2 identical over 10 bases. After removal of 7 bases from V and 4 bases from J, the junction contained 3 bases not matched to a gene. Germline CDR1 reads ENHRY; CDR2 reads SYGVKD. This CDR3 spans 13 amino acids. CDR3 nucleotides: TGTGCCATCACTCGGACTAGCGGAGAGACCCAGTACTTC. It specifies CAITRTSGETQYF.

The chain joins TRBV27 to TRBJ1-6, with unresolved D. The germline V and J ends were trimmed by 6 bases and 5 bases, with 14 bases remaining between them. CDR1 and CDR2 (germline): MNHEY, SMNVEV (reference sequence). The CDR3 length is 15 residues. The CDR3 nucleotides read TGTGCCAGCAGACTACGAGGGCAGGATAATTCACCCCTCCACTTT. Protein sequence: CASRLRGQDNSPLHF.

V usage is TRBV6-1 and J usage is TRBJ2-7; tentatively, D is TRBD1 (5 bases). Per germline, CDR1 MNHNS and CDR2 SASEGT. The CDR3 spans 13 residues. Trimming removed 2 bases from V and 9 bases from J, with 14 bases in between. This CDR3 reads CASSERGTVGQYF. The CDR3 DNA reads as TGTGCCAGCAGTGAAAGGGGAACCGTCGGGCAGTACTTC.

The chain employs TRBV5-1 and TRBJ2-5, with 9 bases aligning to TRBD2. The J call is in doubt because the DNA end fits TRBJ2-7 better. Germline V gene data show CDR1 as SGHRS and CDR2 as YFSETQ. CDR3 length: 15 amino acids. CDR3 residues: CASSLLAGDRYEQYF. In nucleotides, the CDR3 is TGCGCCAGCAGCTTGTTAGCGGGAGATCGCTACGAGCAGTACTTC.

This clone was seen just once. J is TRBJ1-1 and V is TRBV7-9, with D unresolved. V lost 5 bases and J lost 1, with 8 bases in between. The CDR3 covers 13 residues. Germline V gene sequence: CDR1 SEHNR, CDR2 FQNEAQ (reference sequence). CDR3 sequence: CASSLTTNTEAFF. Written as DNA, the CDR3 is TGTGCCAGCAGCCTTACAACGAACACTGAAGCTTTCTTT.

The chain is built from TRBV7-8 and TRBJ1-1; D is ambiguous. This CDR3 is built from 13 residues. Germline lookup yields CDR1 SGHVS and CDR2 FQNEAQ. V was cut by 1 base and J by 1 base, with 4 bases left in between. The CDR3 reads CASSLGRNTEAFF. The CDR3 bases are TGTGCCAGCAGCTTAGGCAGGAACACTGAAGCTTTCTTT.

V and J are TRBV9 and TRBJ2-1, with 9 bases aligning to TRBD2. CDR1 SGDLS and CDR2 YYNGEE come from the germline V gene. J was trimmed by 4 bases and V by 0 bases; bases with no gene match: 5. The CDR3 runs to 16 residues. CDR3 in DNA: TGTGCCAGCAGCGTAGCGGGGACTAGCTCATACAATGAGCAGTTCTTC. Residues: CASSVAGTSSYNEQFF.

The V call is TRBV5-6, the J call TRBJ1-6; 9 bases fit TRBD1. This CDR3 is built from 15 residues. The germline V gene has CDR1 SGHDT and CDR2 YYEEEE. Unmatched junction bases numbered 9, after V lost 5 bases and J lost 9 bases. As DNA, the CDR3 is TGTGCCAGCAGGACCGGGACAGGGTCATCTTCACCCCTCCACTTT. This sequence encodes CASRTGTGSSSPLHF.

The CDR3 bases are TGTGCCAGCAGCTTTTCCCTAGGGAGGGGGGATAACTATGGCTACACCTTC. This encodes CASSFSLGRGDNYGYTF. V usage is TRBV5-4 and J usage is TRBJ1-2, with D tentatively TRBD1 (6 bases). V was trimmed by 2 bases and J by 1 base, leaving 18 bases between them. This CDR3 is 17 amino acids long. The germline gives CDR1 SGHNT, CDR2 YYREEE (reference sequence).

J is TRBJ2-3 and V is TRBV6-4, with TRBD2 matching 9 bases. The length of the CDR3 is 16 residues. The V gene's germline CDR1 is MRHNA and CDR2 SNTAGT. With V trimmed by 3 bases and J by 0 bases, 4 bases remained unmatched. CDR3 coding DNA: TGTGCCAGCAGTGAAGGGCTAGCGGGGAGCACAGATACGCAGTATTTT. It codes for CASSEGLAGSTDTQYF.

V usage is TRBV2 and J usage is TRBJ1-5; a possible D gene is TRBD1 (6 bases). The germline V and J ends were trimmed by 4 bases and 7 bases, with 14 bases remaining between them. CDR3 size: 14 residues. Per the germline V gene, CDR1 is SNHLY and CDR2 is FYNNEI. CDR3 sequence reads: CASSAKGGGQPQHF. DNA of the CDR3: TGTGCCAGCAGTGCCAAAGGGGGAGGGCAGCCCCAGCATTTT.